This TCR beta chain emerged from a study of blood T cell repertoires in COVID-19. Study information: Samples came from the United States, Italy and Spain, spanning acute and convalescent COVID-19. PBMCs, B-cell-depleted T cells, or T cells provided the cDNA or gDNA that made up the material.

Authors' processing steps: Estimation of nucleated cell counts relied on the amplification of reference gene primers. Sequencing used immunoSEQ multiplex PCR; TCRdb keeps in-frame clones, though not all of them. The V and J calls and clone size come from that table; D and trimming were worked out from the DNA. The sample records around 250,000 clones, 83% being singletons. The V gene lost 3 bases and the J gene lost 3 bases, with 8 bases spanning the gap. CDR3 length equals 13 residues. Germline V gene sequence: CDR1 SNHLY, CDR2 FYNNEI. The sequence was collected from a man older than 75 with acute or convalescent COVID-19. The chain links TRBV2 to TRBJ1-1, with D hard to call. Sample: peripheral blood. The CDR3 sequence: CASSDSRDTEAFF. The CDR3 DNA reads TGTGCCAGCAGTGATAGTCGGGACACTGAAGCTTTCTTT.